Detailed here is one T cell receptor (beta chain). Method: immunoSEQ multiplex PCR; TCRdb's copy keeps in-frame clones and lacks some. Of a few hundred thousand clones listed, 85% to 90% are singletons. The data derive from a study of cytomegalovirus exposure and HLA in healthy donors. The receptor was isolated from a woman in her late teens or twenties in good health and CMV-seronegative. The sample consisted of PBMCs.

CDR3 region: CASSIGLADYNEQFF. The CDR3 DNA follows: TGTGCCAGCAGCATCGGACTAGCGGATTACAATGAGCAGTTCTTC. The V call is TRBV28, the J call TRBJ2-1; the match to TRBD2 covers 10 bases. V trimming: 6 bases; J trimming: 4 bases; junction bases outside the gene matches: 6. The CDR3 consists of 15 residues. Per the germline V gene, CDR1 is MDHEN and CDR2 is SYDVKM. Based on the CDR3 plus reference TRBV28 and TRBJ2-1, the full variable domain is DVKVTQSSRYLVKRTGEKVFLECVQDMDHENMFWYRQDPGLGLRLIYFSYDVKMKEKGDIPEGYSVSREKKERFSLILESASTNQTSMYLCASSIGLADYNEQFFGPGTRLTVL.